The T cell receptor (beta chain) under discussion was sequenced for a study of T-cell memory formation after mild COVID-19. Study-level findings and limits: A subset of responding clones appeared in pre-infection memory, suggesting cross-reactive memory joined.

Constant-segment primers were used for 5'RACE, and the resulting TCR alpha and TCR beta cDNA libraries carried sample barcodes and UMIs. TCRdb independently ran MiXCR on the 5' RACE reads; one entry per CDR3 protein. Among roughly 150,000 distinct CDR3 sequences listed, under 30% were seen once. V dropped 1 base and J dropped 1 base, with 13 bases sitting between them. From germline, CDR1 is MGHRA and CDR2 YSYEKL. This CDR3 has 16 amino acids. Concerning this clonotype: Its cognate antigen is unknown.

The sequencing sample was made of PBMCs or a T cell subset sorted from them (not recorded which). This sequence was found in an adult woman who had mild COVID-19 (a few samples of this study predate the infection). Cell type and time point are not known. The chain is built from TRBV4-1 and TRBJ2-5; tentative D call: TRBD2 (6 bases). The CDR3 nucleotides are TGCGCCAGCAGCCAAGGGAGGGGCGCCCTCCAAGAGACCCAGTACTTC. Its translation is CASSQGRGALQETQYF.